The 22 T cell receptor beta chains reported below all come from one sample, sequenced in a study of blood T cells in healthy people across ages. PCR was performed a second time for 7 to 11 cycles using a sample-barcoded 5' primer and a J-beta primer mix. One entry per CDR3 protein results from TCRdb running MiXCR on the 5' RACE reads. The table shows roughly 570,000 distinct CDR3 sequences, with 25% to 30% occurring only once. Sequencing was done on a sample of blood. These TCRs come from a woman in her 70s in good health.

This clonotype was observed a few times. The chain couples TRBV5-1 to TRBJ2-7, with 9 bases that match TRBD2. J was trimmed by 0 bases and V by 2 bases; bases with no gene match: 18. The CDR3 runs 20 residues. CDR1 SGHRS and CDR2 YFSETQ come from the germline V gene. This chain's CDR3 is CASSLSSRSGGITSSYEQYF. The CDR3 DNA follows: TGCGCCAGCAGCTTATCCTCGAGGAGCGGGGGGATCACGAGCTCCTACGAGCAGTACTTC.

This clonotype was counted many times. V gene TRBV3-1 combines with J gene TRBJ2-4; D gene uncertain. The CDR3 loop spans 14 amino acids. Trimming removed 4 bases at V and 3 bases at J, with 10 bases between. Germline lookup yields CDR1 LGHDT and CDR2 YNNKEL (reference sequence). The CDR3 loop is CASSLGPFKNIQYF. For the CDR3, the DNA is TGTGCCAGCAGCCTCGGACCGTTCAAAAACATTCAGTACTTC.

The chain joins TRBV15 to TRBJ2-5, with D perhaps matching TRBD1 (5 bases). CDR3 length: 14 residues. From germline, CDR1 is LNHNV and CDR2 YYDKDF (reference sequence). Trimming cost V 0 bases and J 4 bases, with 9 bases left between them. The chain's CDR3 is CATSRDLRGETQYF. CDR3 coding DNA: TGTGCCACCAGCAGAGATCTTAGGGGAGAGACCCAGTACTTC.

The rearrangement links TRBV12-3 or TRBV12-4 to TRBJ1-2; unclear D gene. With 8 bases removed from V and 0 bases from J, the gap between germline ends came to 7 bases. The CDR3 is 12 residues long. The CDR3 nucleotides read TGTGCCAGCCCTTTGTCTAACTATGGCTACACCTTC. Translated, it gives CASPLSNYGYTF.

V usage is TRBV5-1 and J usage is TRBJ2-4; D remains unclear. Trimming left V 0 bases short and J 8 bases short, with 9 bases between. The CDR3 has 13 residues. CDR1 and CDR2 from the germline V gene are SGHRS and YFSETQ. CDR3 DNA: TGCGCCAGCAGCTTGGCCGAGGTCGACATTCAGTACTTC. Translation gives CASSLAEVDIQYF.

The V and J genes are TRBV20-1 and TRBJ1-5, with D possibly being TRBD1 (5 bases). The V end lost 4 bases, the J end lost 5 bases, and 18 bases lay between the germline ends. The CDR3 has 15 amino acids. Germline loops: CDR1 DFQATT, CDR2 SNEGSKA (reference sequence). In nucleotides, the CDR3 is TGCAGTGCTATCTCCGGCCTTGGGGACGATCAGCCCCAGCATTTT. Translation gives CSAISGLGDDQPQHF.

V and J are TRBV12-3 or TRBV12-4 and TRBJ2-2; 16 bases align to TRBD2. This CDR3 is built from 18 residues. Trimming at V came to 2 bases and at J to 8 bases, leaving 8 bases not matched to a gene. As DNA, the CDR3 is TGTGCCAGCAGTTTAATGCCGGGACTAGCGGGAGGGCCTGGGGAGCTGTTTTTT. It translates to CASSLMPGLAGGPGELFF.

As concerns this clonotype: The CDR3 end shows no conserved phenylalanine or tryptophan, and so a read error is likely. The J gene is TRBJ2-5, the V gene TRBV6-2 or TRBV6-3, with 8 positions matching TRBD2. CDR1 and CDR2 from the germline V gene are MNHEY and SVGEGT. The CDR3 covers 13 residues. The trim removed 2 bases at V and 4 bases at J, leaving 0 bases unmatched. DNA for the CDR3: TGTGCCAGCAGTTACGGACTAGCAGAGACCCAGTACTCC. Residues: CASSYGLAETQYS.

This clonotype has a handful of counts. Its ends do not fully match the called genes, so a read error is possible. The chain has TRBV7-9 and TRBJ2-4, with no clear D. CDR1 and CDR2 (germline): SEHNR, FQNEAQ (reference sequence). The CDR3 length is 13 residues. The CDR3 DNA sequence: TGTTCCAGCAGCTCTGGAGACCTAGACATTCAGTACTTC. It translates to CSSSSGDLDIQYF.

This clonotype has only a few counts. The chain uses TRBV7-8 and TRBJ2-2; D gene ambiguous. V shed 2 bases and J shed 3 bases, with 10 bases lying between them. Germline assignment: CDR1 SGHVS and CDR2 FQNEAQ. The CDR3 spans 15 residues. This CDR3 is CASSLPLAYTGELFF. The DNA for the CDR3 is TGTGCCAGCAGCTTACCCCTGGCGTACACCGGGGAGCTGTTTTTT.

Only a few counts were recorded for this clonotype. The V call is TRBV3-1, the J call TRBJ2-1; 8 bases are shared with TRBD1. The J call may be in error: the DNA end matches TRBJ2-5 better. The CDR3 spans 15 residues. Germline CDR1 reads LGHDT; CDR2 reads YNNKEL (reference sequence). The CDR3 DNA is TGTGCCAGCAGAGGCGCAGGGGGCGAGCAAGAGACCCAGTACTTC. Its translation is CASRGAGGEQETQYF.

This clonotype was seen a handful of times. An end of the junction does not agree with germline; a read error may underlie this. The chain recombines TRBV3-1 with TRBJ1-2, with 10 nucleotides matching TRBD1. This CDR3 region has 14 residues. Germline values: CDR1 LGHDT, CDR2 YNNKEL (reference sequence). Here the CDR3 DNA reads TGTGCCAGCAGCCAAGGACAGGGGGCGTATGTCTACACCTTC. It yields the protein CASSQGQGAYVYTF.

At least ten counts were recorded for this clonotype. The rearrangement uses TRBV4-3 and TRBJ2-7; D is undetermined. The CDR3 has 14 amino acids. Germline CDR1 is LGHNA and CDR2 is YSLEER. Trimming left V 0 bases short and J 2 bases short, with 8 bases between. CDR3 in amino acids: CASSQDTGPYEQYF. DNA of the CDR3: TGCGCCAGCAGCCAAGACACGGGCCCCTACGAGCAGTACTTC.

The V gene is TRBV2, the J gene TRBJ1-1; D ambiguous. Germline loops: CDR1 SNHLY, CDR2 FYNNEI. The CDR3 extends over 12 amino acids. The V and J ends lost 4 bases and 4 bases respectively, with 7 bases between them. DNA for the CDR3: TGTGCCAGCAGTGTTTTCGGCACTGAAGCTTTCTTT. This gives the protein CASSVFGTEAFF.

This clonotype was observed a handful of times. At one end, the junction sequence differs from germline, possibly due to a read error. This sequence joins TRBV3-1 and TRBJ2-4; possible D gene TRBD1, 6 bases. CDR1 is LGHDT and CDR2 is YNNKEL in the germline V gene (reference sequence). The CDR3 contains 12 residues. The CDR3 loop reads CASSHDVRDICF. In DNA, the CDR3 is TGTGCCAGCAGCCATGATGTGAGGGACATCTGCTTC.

The rearrangement joins TRBV20-1 to TRBJ1-6; tentative D call: TRBD1 (5 bases). V was trimmed by 0 bases and J by 9 bases, leaving 9 bases between them. CDR1 is DFQATT, CDR2 SNEGSKA, per germline (reference sequence). The CDR3 runs 13 residues. The CDR3 here is CSAREGGGSPLHF. Written as DNA, the CDR3 is TGCAGTGCTAGAGAGGGGGGTGGTTCACCCCTCCACTTT.

This clonotype has only a few counts. This chain connects TRBV15 to TRBJ2-3; 8 bases agree with TRBD2. CDR1 and CDR2 from the germline V gene are LNHNV and YYDKDF (reference sequence). CDR3 length: 16 residues. J was trimmed by 8 bases and V by 0 bases; bases with no gene match: 10. The CDR3 spells CATSRDTGTSGITQYF. The CDR3 nucleotides are TGTGCCACCAGCAGAGATACTGGAACTAGCGGTATTACGCAGTATTTT.

V is TRBV15 and J is TRBJ2-7, with unresolved D. Germline CDR1 and CDR2: LNHNV and YYDKDF (reference sequence). Trimming took off 2 bases at V and 0 bases at J, with 5 bases between the two ends. CDR3 length equals 13 residues. As DNA, the CDR3 is TGTGCCACCAGCAGACCGAGCTCCTACGAGCAGTACTTC. Protein sequence: CATSRPSSYEQYF.

The chain combines TRBV11-2 with TRBJ1-2; D is uncertain. The germline V and J ends were trimmed by 2 bases and 8 bases, with 12 bases remaining between them. The CDR3 runs to 13 residues. Germline loops: CDR1 SGHAT, CDR2 FQNNGV. This chain's CDR3 is CASSLTSNGGYTF. The CDR3 nucleotides read TGTGCCAGCAGCTTAACATCGAATGGGGGCTACACCTTC.

This clonotype came up once. DNA for the CDR3: TGTGCCAGCAGCGTAGCTGATATGGGGGATACGCAGTATTTT. It yields the protein CASSVADMGDTQYF. The gene calls are TRBV9 and TRBJ2-3; D gene unclear. The ends were cut back, 0 bases at V and 6 bases at J, with 11 bases in the middle. This CDR3 has 14 residues. From germline, CDR1 is SGDLS and CDR2 YYNGEE. The full variable domain, completed using reference TRBV9 and TRBJ2-3, is DSGVTQTPKHLITATGQRVTLRCSPRSGDLSVYWYQQSLDQGLQFLIQYYNGEERAKGNILERFSAQQFPDLHSELNLSSLELGDSALYFCASSVADMGDTQYFGPGTRLTVL.

The rearrangement links TRBV6-5 to TRBJ2-7; TRBD1 matches at 9 bases. CDR3 size: 14 residues. Germline CDR1 is MNHEY and CDR2 is SVGAGI. Unmatched junction bases numbered 5, after V lost 4 bases and J lost 4 bases. The CDR3 here is CASSSGTGMYEQYF. CDR3 DNA: TGTGCCAGCAGTTCCGGGACAGGGATGTACGAGCAGTACTTC.

There are a few counts of this clonotype. The chain combines TRBV20-1 with TRBJ2-5, with 9 bases aligning to TRBD2. Germline V gene sequence: CDR1 DFQATT, CDR2 SNEGSKA (reference sequence). J was trimmed by 2 bases and V by 2 bases; bases with no gene match: 6. The CDR3 totals 15 residues. CDR3 amino acids: CSARSVAGDQETQYF. The DNA of the CDR3 is TGCAGTGCTAGATCCGTAGCGGGGGATCAAGAGACCCAGTACTTC.